What follows are 29 T cell receptor beta chains derived from one specimen sequenced in a study of T cell changes during pregnancy in multiple sclerosis. Measured with immunoSEQ multiplex PCR; TCRdb has only the in-frame clones, and not every one. The sample contains around 64,000 clones, nearly 95% of which appear only once. Sequencing was performed on CD4+ T cells from peripheral blood mononuclear cells, taken after pregnancy. These receptors were collected from a female donor with multiple sclerosis, enrolled in a pregnancy study.

CDR3 coding DNA: TGTGCCACCAGCATTAAGGGACAGGGGAACACTGAAGCTTTCTTT. It is translated as CATSIKGQGNTEAFF. This chain joins TRBV15 and TRBJ1-1; 9 bases are shared with TRBD1. The germline CDR1 and CDR2 sequences are LNHNV and YYDKDF (reference sequence). V gave up 4 bases and J gave up 1 base; unmatched junction bases: 4. The CDR3 extends over 15 amino acids.

J is TRBJ2-5 and V is TRBV5-4; 8 bases fit TRBD1. Germline loops: CDR1 SGHNT, CDR2 YYREEE (reference sequence). V dropped 4 bases and J dropped 3; count of bases not matched to a gene: 8. The CDR3 covers 15 residues. CDR3 sequence: CASSPRDRHKETQYF. CDR3 DNA sequence: TGTGCCAGCAGCCCCCGGGACAGGCATAAAGAGACCCAGTACTTC.

This chain links TRBV30 with TRBJ1-2; a possible D gene is TRBD1 (5 bases). Germline-derived CDR1 and CDR2 are GTSNPN and SVGIG (reference sequence). Trimming cost V 3 bases and J 2 bases, with 7 bases left between them. This CDR3 contains 12 residues. This CDR3 reads CAWRGVNYGYTF. CDR3 nucleotide sequence: TGTGCCTGGAGAGGGGTGAACTATGGCTACACCTTC.

The CDR3 loop reads CASSIRGTTEAFF. The CDR3 DNA sequence: TGTGCCAGTAGTATCCGGGGTACCACTGAAGCTTTCTTT. V and J are TRBV19 and TRBJ1-1; no firm D call. Germline CDR1 LNHDA, CDR2 SQIVND (reference sequence). Trimming left V 3 bases short and J 4 bases short, with 9 bases between. There are 13 residues in the CDR3.

This sequence joins TRBV28 and TRBJ2-7; TRBD1 matches at 7 bases. The trim removed 5 bases at V and 6 bases at J, leaving 13 bases unmatched. Germline assignment: CDR1 MDHEN and CDR2 SYDVKM. This CDR3 comprises 15 residues. Here the CDR3 DNA reads TGTGCCAGCAGTAACCACAGGGGAGAGTGGAGCGAGCAGTACTTC. It is translated as CASSNHRGEWSEQYF. Together with reference TRBV28 and TRBJ2-7, the CDR3 gives the full variable domain: DVKVTQSSRYLVKRTGEKVFLECVQDMDHENMFWYRQDPGLGLRLIYFSYDVKMKEKGDIPEGYSVSREKKERFSLILESASTNQTSMYLCASSNHRGEWSEQYFGPGTRLTVT.

J is TRBJ2-5 and V is TRBV29-1; 9 nucleotides line up with TRBD1. Germline-derived CDR1 and CDR2 are SQVTM and ANQGSEA. Unmatched junction bases numbered 3, after V lost 8 bases and J lost 5 bases. The CDR3 is 11 amino acids. The CDR3 loop reads CSLGQGETQYF. CDR3 DNA: TGCAGCTTAGGACAGGGGGAGACCCAGTACTTC. The complete variable domain, with remaining parts taken from reference TRBV29-1 and TRBJ2-5, reads SAVISQKPSRDICQRGTSLTIQCQVDSQVTMMFWYRQQPGQSLTLIATANQGSEATYESGFVIDKFPISRPNLTFSTLTVSNMSPEDSSIYLCSLGQGETQYFGPGTRLLVL.

The genes are TRBV5-4 and TRBJ1-2; TRBD1 aligns across 7 bases. This CDR3 contains 13 residues. With 4 bases clipped from V and 2 bases from J, the junction kept 2 bases outside the gene matches. Germline V gene data show CDR1 as SGHNT and CDR2 as YYREEE (reference sequence). The CDR3 reads CASSPDRNYGYTF. The DNA for the CDR3 is TGTGCCAGCAGCCCGGACAGGAACTATGGCTACACCTTC.

This sequence joins TRBV6-6 and TRBJ1-6; TRBD1 aligns across 8 bases. The CDR3 consists of 14 residues. Losses at the gene ends were 6 bases for V and 8 bases for J; bases not matched to a gene: 6. The germline V gene encodes CDR1 MNHNY and CDR2 SVGAGI (reference sequence). The CDR3 nucleotides are TGTGCCAGCAGCTGGGGACAGGAAGATTCACCCCTCCACTTT. It translates to CASSWGQEDSPLHF.

This chain joins TRBV28 and TRBJ1-2; no reliable D call. Trimming pared 4 bases from V and 4 bases from J, leaving 16 bases between. Per the germline V gene, CDR1 is MDHEN and CDR2 is SYDVKM. This CDR3 has 15 residues. CDR3 sequence: CASSSPGTRSYGYTF. CDR3 nucleotide sequence: TGTGCCAGCAGTTCCCCCGGAACAAGGAGCTATGGCTACACCTTC.

The chain joins TRBV27 to TRBJ1-1; 8 bases line up with TRBD1. The V and J ends lost 5 bases and 3 bases, in that order; junction bases with no gene match: 8. The germline CDR1 and CDR2 sequences are MNHEY and SMNVEV (reference sequence). The CDR3 is made up of 15 amino acids. DNA of the CDR3: TGTGCCAGCAGTGAGTGGACAGGGCGCGACACTGAAGCTTTCTTT. It yields the protein CASSEWTGRDTEAFF.

V gene TRBV10-3 combines with J gene TRBJ1-2; TRBD1 aligns across 12 bases. This CDR3 has 13 amino acids. Germline lookup yields CDR1 ENHRY and CDR2 SYGVKD. The V and J ends lost 10 bases and 4 bases, in that order; junction bases with no gene match: 4. CDR3 sequence (DNA): TGTGCCACCGGGACAGGGGGCCCCTATGGCTACACCTTC. Amino acid sequence: CATGTGGPYGYTF.

V usage is TRBV14 and J usage is TRBJ2-7, with a weak D call TRBD2 (5 bases). V was trimmed by 0 bases and J by 6 bases, leaving 15 bases between them. This CDR3 spans 15 amino acids. The germline CDR1 and CDR2 sequences are SGHDN and FVKESK. In DNA, the CDR3 is TGTGCCAGCAGCCAAGATATCGGGGTTCGGGGCGAGCAGTACTTC. It encodes CASSQDIGVRGEQYF.

This chain joins TRBV7-9 and TRBJ2-5; weak D call: TRBD1 (6 bases). Per germline, CDR1 SEHNR and CDR2 FQNEAQ (reference sequence). The CDR3 runs to 12 residues. Trimming took 4 bases from V and 3 from J, leaving 6 bases between them. CDR3 sequence reads: CASSYREETQYF. DNA for the CDR3: TGTGCCAGCAGCTACAGGGAAGAGACCCAGTACTTC.

CDR3 nucleotide sequence: TGCGCCAGCAGCACCAACAGTGGTCCAGCCTACGAGCAGTACTTC. It encodes CASSTNSGPAYEQYF. The V and J genes are TRBV5-1 and TRBJ2-7; D unresolved. Per the germline V gene, CDR1 is SGHRS and CDR2 is YFSETQ. The CDR3 has 15 amino acids. V dropped 4 bases and J dropped 2 bases, with 16 bases sitting between them.

The chain employs TRBV7-9 and TRBJ1-1; 7 nucleotides match TRBD1. The germline gives CDR1 SEHNR, CDR2 FQNEAQ (reference sequence). V lost 5 bases to trimming and J lost 0 bases; unmatched junction nucleotides: 6. This CDR3 region has 15 residues. The CDR3 loop is CASSPPTGMNTEAFF. In nucleotides, the CDR3 is TGTGCCAGCAGCCCCCCGACAGGGATGAACACTGAAGCTTTCTTT.

The chain carries TRBV27 and TRBJ1-5; 7 positions agree with TRBD1. This CDR3 has 15 residues. Per the germline V gene, CDR1 is MNHEY and CDR2 is SMNVEV (reference sequence). Trimming removed 8 bases from V and 4 bases from J; junction bases left unmatched: 11. DNA of the CDR3: TGTGCCAGCGCCCCTGCCTCACAGGGGAATCAGCCCCAGCATTTT. The encoded protein is CASAPASQGNQPQHF.

The genes are TRBV10-3 and TRBJ1-6; 8 nucleotides align to TRBD1. This CDR3 has 15 amino acids. Germline CDR1 and CDR2: ENHRY and SYGVKD. V lost 3 bases, J lost 7 bases, and 5 bases stayed unmatched. Here the CDR3 reads CAISERTGSNSPLHF. CDR3 bases: TGTGCCATCAGTGAAAGGACAGGGTCAAATTCACCCCTCCACTTT.

The chain combines TRBV19 with TRBJ2-1; perhaps TRBD1 as D (5 bases). The CDR3 has 15 amino acids. Trimming removed 8 bases at V and 7 bases at J, with 21 bases between. Germline V gives CDR1 LNHDA, CDR2 SQIVND (reference sequence). The CDR3 spells CASDSGRFSRNEQFF. For the CDR3, the DNA is TGTGCCAGTGATTCAGGGCGATTTTCGAGGAATGAGCAGTTCTTC.

V is TRBV18 and J is TRBJ2-6; no definite D call. Trimming left V 6 bases short and J 1 base short, with 13 bases between. This CDR3 has 16 residues. Germline V gene lookup returns CDR1 KGHSH and CDR2 LQKENI. Here the CDR3 reads CASSPQALSGANVLTF. The CDR3 DNA is TGTGCCAGCTCTCCCCAGGCATTATCTGGGGCCAACGTCCTGACTTTC.

This chain joins TRBV19 and TRBJ1-4, with 9 nucleotides matching TRBD1. This CDR3 spans 15 amino acids. Germline assignment: CDR1 LNHDA and CDR2 SQIVND (reference sequence). Trimming removed 5 bases from V and 8 bases from J; junction bases left unmatched: 9. The CDR3 sequence is CASSVLDRGSEKLFF. The CDR3 DNA is TGTGCCAGTAGTGTATTGGACAGGGGATCCGAAAAACTGTTTTTT.

The chain couples TRBV9 to TRBJ1-3, with TRBD1 matching over 7 bases. Losses at the gene ends were 0 bases for V and 0 bases for J; bases not matched to a gene: 9. Germline CDR1 reads SGDLS; CDR2 reads YYNGEE. The CDR3 has 18 residues. The CDR3 sequence: CASSVEPQGESSGNTIYF. The CDR3 nucleotides read TGTGCCAGCAGCGTAGAACCGCAGGGGGAGAGCTCTGGAAACACCATATATTTT.

The chain uses TRBV30 and TRBJ2-1, with TRBD2 identical over 7 bases. Germline V gene sequence: CDR1 GTSNPN, CDR2 SVGIG (reference sequence). V shed 1 base and J 1 base; nucleotides not matched to a gene: 7. This CDR3 contains 16 residues. CDR3 coding DNA: TGTGCCTGGAGTGGCGGGGGACGGGGGTCCTACAATGAGCAGTTCTTC. Translated: CAWSGGGRGSYNEQFF.

The chain joins TRBV18 to TRBJ1-2; 7 bases fit TRBD1. Germline CDR1 and CDR2: KGHSH and LQKENI. V gave up 2 bases and J gave up 6 bases; unmatched junction bases: 9. The CDR3 contains 15 residues. Here the CDR3 reads CASSPVAGGRNGYTF. The CDR3 coding sequence is TGTGCCAGCTCACCAGTTGCAGGGGGGAGGAATGGCTACACCTTC. The full variable domain, completed using reference TRBV18 and TRBJ1-2, is NAGVMQNPRHLVRRRGQEARLRCSPMKGHSHVYWYRQLPEEGLKFMVYLQKENIIDESGMPKERFSAEFPKEGPSILRIQQVVRGDSAAYFCASSPVAGGRNGYTFGSGTRLTVV.

The genes are TRBV6-4 and TRBJ2-7, with a possible D match to TRBD1 (5 bases). Germline V gives CDR1 MRHNA, CDR2 SNTAGT. V was shortened by 4 bases and J by 3 bases, with 13 bases between the two germline ends. The CDR3 has 14 residues. CDR3 in DNA: TGTGCCAGCAGTGCAGAGAGAGACAGCTACGAGCAGTACTTC. It specifies CASSAERDSYEQYF.

The chain employs TRBV28 and TRBJ1-2; 7 nucleotides match TRBD1. CDR1 is MDHEN and CDR2 is SYDVKM in the germline V gene. V was clipped by 7 bases and J by 5 bases; unmatched bases: 10. The CDR3 has 14 amino acids. The CDR3 nucleotides are TGTGCCAGCACTCTGACAGGGACGTTATATGGCTACACCTTC. It translates to CASTLTGTLYGYTF.

The chain couples TRBV10-3 to TRBJ1-5; TRBD1 aligns across 10 bases. The V gene end was trimmed by 2 bases and the J gene end by 6 bases; junction bases not matched to a gene: 1. CDR3 length equals 14 residues. The germline gives CDR1 ENHRY, CDR2 SYGVKD. This CDR3 reads CAISERTGGQPQHF. The CDR3 DNA reads TGTGCCATCAGTGAGCGGACAGGGGGTCAGCCCCAGCATTTT.

The chain recombines TRBV30 with TRBJ2-5; TRBD1 is a possible D gene (5 bases). The germline CDR1 and CDR2 sequences are GTSNPN and SVGIG (reference sequence). V lost 3 bases and J lost 4, with 15 bases in between. This CDR3 is 14 amino acids long. CDR3: CAWRVGVGRETQYF. The DNA for the CDR3 is TGTGCCTGGAGGGTAGGGGTGGGCCGAGAGACCCAGTACTTC.

The chain uses TRBV5-1 and TRBJ2-3, with D maybe TRBD2 (6 bases). Germline V gene sequence: CDR1 SGHRS, CDR2 YFSETQ. Trimming took 1 base from V and 0 from J, leaving 9 bases between them. CDR3 size: 15 residues. CDR3 loop: CASSLSGYSTDTQYF. The CDR3 DNA is TGCGCCAGCAGCTTGAGCGGGTATAGCACAGATACGCAGTATTTT.

This chain connects TRBV7-2 to TRBJ1-1, with TRBD1 matching over 9 bases. The trim removed 5 bases at V and 4 bases at J, leaving 2 bases unmatched. There are 13 residues in the CDR3. In germline, CDR1 is SGHTA, CDR2 FQGNSA. The chain's CDR3 is CASSMTGGTEAFF. CDR3 in DNA: TGTGCCAGCAGCATGACAGGGGGCACTGAAGCTTTCTTT.